The 23 T cell receptor beta chains given below trace back to one sample, sequenced in a study of blood T cell repertoires in COVID-19. Clones were sequenced by immunoSEQ multiplex PCR, and TCRdb holds only the in-frame ones, with some missing. The table includes 250,000 to 350,000 clones, less than 85% detected once. Input material: peripheral blood. The source is a human donor with COVID-19, enrolled during active disease. The donor label of this sample is uncertain.

The chain couples TRBV19 to TRBJ2-7, with 14 bases lining up with TRBD2. Germline V gives CDR1 LNHDA, CDR2 SQIVND (reference sequence). Trimming removed 3 bases from V and 3 bases from J; junction bases left unmatched: 1. The length of the CDR3 is 15 residues. In nucleotides, the CDR3 is TGTGCCAGTAGTATCGGGACTAGCGGGGGCTACGAGCAGTACTTC. Residues: CASSIGTSGGYEQYF. The whole variable domain, remainder taken from reference TRBV19 and TRBJ2-7, is DGGITQSPKYLFRKEGQNVTLSCEQNLNHDAMYWYRQDPGQGLRLIYYSQIVNDFQKGDIAEGYSVSREKKESFPLTVTSAQKNPTAFYLCASSIGTSGGYEQYFGPGTRLTVT.

V and J are TRBV27 and TRBJ2-1; 7 bases are shared with TRBD1. This CDR3 is 18 amino acids long. CDR1 is MNHEY, CDR2 SMNVEV, per germline (reference sequence). V lost 1 base, J lost 2 bases, and 11 bases stayed unmatched. DNA of the CDR3: TGTGCCAGCAGTTTATTCCGGGCTGGGACAGCAGCCTACAATGAGCAGTTCTTC. Its translation is CASSLFRAGTAAYNEQFF.

CDR3: CSVEEGAKPDTQYF. CDR3 nucleotides: TGCAGCGTTGAAGAGGGGGCCAAACCTGATACGCAGTATTTT. The J gene is TRBJ2-3, the V gene TRBV29-1; possibly TRBD1 for D (6 bases). There are 14 residues in the CDR3. Germline V gene lookup returns CDR1 SQVTM and CDR2 ANQGSEA. Trimming left V 0 bases short and J 6 bases short, with 13 bases between.

V gene TRBV5-4 combines with J gene TRBJ2-3; D remains unclear. CDR3 length: 15 amino acids. CDR1 is SGHNT, CDR2 YYREEE, per germline (reference sequence). V was pared by 1 base and J by 2 bases, with 11 bases between. The CDR3 is CASSLRLAATDTQYF. The CDR3 nucleotides read TGTGCCAGCAGCTTGCGTCTGGCGGCCACAGATACGCAGTATTTT.

The CDR3, as DNA: TGTGCCAGCAGCCAAGGGACAGCGGTTTACTATGGCTACACCTTC. Translating gives CASSQGTAVYYGYTF. The chain employs TRBV3-1 (or the pseudogene TRBV3-2) and TRBJ1-2; TRBD1 is a possible D gene (6 bases). V lost 1 base and J 3 bases, leaving 12 bases between the germline ends. This CDR3 is 15 amino acids long. Germline V gives CDR1 LGHDT, CDR2 YNNKEL (reference sequence).

The chain joins TRBV28 to TRBJ1-2, with a tentative D call TRBD1 (6 bases). Deletions cut 4 bases from V and 1 base from J, with 10 bases between. The CDR3 runs to 14 residues. CDR1 is MDHEN, CDR2 SYDVKM, per germline. Here the CDR3 reads CASSSPDSNYGYTF. CDR3 nucleotides: TGTGCCAGCAGTTCCCCGGACAGTAACTATGGCTACACCTTC.

The chain recombines TRBV7-8 with TRBJ2-5, with D possibly TRBD1 on 5 matching bases. Germline V gene lookup returns CDR1 SGHVS and CDR2 FQNEAQ. The CDR3 has 16 amino acids. With 5 bases removed from V and 2 bases from J, the gap between germline ends came to 18 bases. CDR3 region: CASSPGIGILQETQYF. CDR3 nucleotide sequence: TGTGCCAGCAGCCCAGGGATTGGTATACTGCAAGAGACCCAGTACTTC.

This rearrangement joins TRBV28 to TRBJ1-6, with a tentative D call TRBD1 (5 bases). CDR3 length: 16 amino acids. The V end was cut by 7 bases, the J end by 7 bases, with 20 bases between. Germline values: CDR1 MDHEN, CDR2 SYDVKM. As DNA, the CDR3 is TGTGCCAGCACTCCATCCTACCGGGGGGACAATTCACCCCTCCACTTT. It specifies CASTPSYRGDNSPLHF.

V usage is TRBV7-2 and J usage is TRBJ2-5; D uncertain. Germline V lookup: CDR1 SGHTA, CDR2 FQGNSA. Trimming stripped 3 bases from V and 2 bases from J, with 7 bases between. CDR3 length: 13 residues. CDR3 bases: TGTGCCAGCAGCTTCCTTCTGCAAGAGACCCAGTACTTC. This translates into CASSFLLQETQYF. Looking up the rest from reference TRBV7-2 and TRBJ2-5 gives the full variable domain: GAGVSQSPSNKVTEKGKDVELRCDPISGHTALYWYRQSLGQGLEFLIYFQGNSAPDKSGLPSDRFSAERTGGSVSTLTIQRTQQEDSAVYLCASSFLLQETQYFGPGTRLLVL.

The genes are TRBV7-2 and TRBJ2-1; 14 bases agree with TRBD2. The CDR3 is made up of 17 amino acids. CDR1 and CDR2 from the germline V gene are SGHTA and FQGNSA. V lost 5 bases, J lost 7 bases, and 10 bases stayed unmatched. CDR3 loop: CASSAGLAGAKGNEQFF. The CDR3 DNA reads as TGTGCCAGCAGCGCGGGACTAGCGGGAGCAAAGGGGAATGAGCAGTTCTTC.

The rearrangement joins TRBV6-2 or TRBV6-3 to TRBJ1-5, with D hard to call. CDR3 length: 14 amino acids. V was cut by 6 bases and J by 0 bases, with 9 bases left in between. Per the germline V gene, CDR1 is MNHEY and CDR2 is SVGEGT. The CDR3 spells CASRYTHSNQPQHF. The CDR3 bases are TGTGCCAGCAGATACACACATAGCAATCAGCCCCAGCATTTT.

V gene TRBV6-1 combines with J gene TRBJ1-5; 7 positions match TRBD1. This CDR3 region has 15 residues. The germline V gene encodes CDR1 MNHNS and CDR2 SASEGT. V lost 6 bases to trimming and J lost 2 bases; unmatched junction nucleotides: 7. The CDR3 reads CASRPQGLGNQPQHF. In nucleotides, the CDR3 is TGTGCCAGCAGGCCACAGGGGTTGGGCAATCAGCCCCAGCATTTT.

V gene TRBV30 combines with J gene TRBJ2-6; maybe TRBD1 (5 bases). The germline V gene encodes CDR1 GTSNPN and CDR2 SVGIG (reference sequence). The CDR3 runs 16 residues. The V end was cut by 3 bases, the J end by 0 bases, with 12 bases between. The CDR3 region has the DNA TGTGCCTGGAGACAGGTGGCCAGCTCTGGGGCCAACGTCCTGACTTTC. Translating gives CAWRQVASSGANVLTF.

The chain couples TRBV6-5 to TRBJ1-4; D may be TRBD1 (6 bases). Trimming removed 8 bases from V and 8 bases from J, with 15 bases in between. This CDR3 has 13 amino acids. Per germline, CDR1 MNHEY and CDR2 SVGAGI. The CDR3: CASGATGTEKLFF. CDR3 sequence (DNA): TGTGCCAGCGGGGCGACAGGAACAGAAAAACTGTTTTTT.

This clone appeared a single time. This chain links TRBV6-5 with TRBJ2-2; D gene ambiguous. Trimming left V 2 bases short and J 6 bases short, with 4 bases between. The germline gives CDR1 MNHEY, CDR2 SVGAGI. This CDR3 contains 12 residues. This CDR3 is CASSYRSGELFF. DNA of the CDR3: TGTGCCAGCAGTTACCGGTCCGGGGAGCTGTTTTTT.

The chain links TRBV9 to TRBJ2-1; perhaps TRBD1 as D (7 bases). The CDR3 length is 15 residues. Trimming cost V 6 bases and J 5 bases, with 18 bases left between them. Germline V gene data show CDR1 as SGDLS and CDR2 as YYNGEE. Written as DNA, the CDR3 is TGTGCCAGCACCTTAGGAGGGGGCCCTAACAATGAGCAGTTCTTC. Protein: CASTLGGGPNNEQFF.

The gene calls are TRBV30 and TRBJ1-1; D gene unclear. V shed 1 base and J shed 0 bases, with 6 bases lying between them. CDR1 and CDR2 (germline): GTSNPN, SVGIG (reference sequence). The CDR3 extends over 13 amino acids. Here the CDR3 DNA reads TGTGCCTGGAGTGGGAGCGTGAACACTGAAGCTTTCTTT. Its protein is CAWSGSVNTEAFF.

J is TRBJ2-2 and V is TRBV13; TRBD2 aligns across 9 bases. The CDR3 consists of 15 residues. The ends lost 5 bases at V and 7 bases at J; junction bases unmatched: 8. Germline CDR1 and CDR2: PRHDT and FYEKMQ (reference sequence). CDR3 residues: CASSPTGLADGELFF. The CDR3 DNA is TGTGCCAGCAGCCCGACGGGACTAGCTGACGGGGAGCTGTTTTTT.

V usage is TRBV7-3 and J usage is TRBJ1-1; no clear D. The CDR3 consists of 16 residues. The V and J ends lost 10 bases and 1 base respectively, with 22 bases between them. The germline gives CDR1 SGHTA, CDR2 FQGTGA. CDR3 sequence: CATSPLEPAANTEAFF. CDR3 sequence (DNA): TGTGCCACCTCCCCACTCGAACCAGCGGCGAACACTGAAGCTTTCTTT.

J is TRBJ2-5 and V is TRBV7-2; no firm D call. The CDR3 has 13 amino acids. V gave up 1 base and J gave up 4 bases, with 7 bases separating them. Germline V gives CDR1 SGHTA, CDR2 FQGNSA. For the CDR3, the DNA is TGTGCCAGCAGCTTAGATGGCGGAGAGACCCAGTACTTC. Translating gives CASSLDGGETQYF.

The gene calls are TRBV7-2 and TRBJ2-1; 16 bases align to TRBD2. This CDR3 comprises 16 residues. V shed 7 bases, J shed 7 bases, and the junction held 7 bases outside the gene matches. In germline, CDR1 is SGHTA, CDR2 FQGNSA. The CDR3 bases are TGTGCCAGCACCCTAGGGACTAGCGGGAGGGGTAATGAGCAGTTCTTC. It translates to CASTLGTSGRGNEQFF. Supplemented by reference TRBV7-2 and TRBJ2-1, the full variable domain reads GAGVSQSPSNKVTEKGKDVELRCDPISGHTALYWYRQSLGQGLEFLIYFQGNSAPDKSGLPSDRFSAERTGGSVSTLTIQRTQQEDSAVYLCASTLGTSGRGNEQFFGPGTRLTVL.

The CDR3 loop reads CASSPNGVVGITFF. The CDR3 nucleotides are TGTGCCAGCAGCCCTAACGGGGTAGTCGGGATAACTTTCTTT. The chain employs TRBV28 and TRBJ1-1, with no clear D. CDR1 MDHEN and CDR2 SYDVKM come from the germline V gene. V was pared by 6 bases and J by 12 bases, with 23 bases between. The CDR3 extends over 14 amino acids.

This clone was recorded once. The chain is built from TRBV7-2 and TRBJ2-6, with TRBD1 as a possible D gene (6 bases). Germline lookup yields CDR1 SGHTA and CDR2 FQGNSA. The CDR3 covers 15 residues. The V end lost 4 bases, the J end lost 4 bases, and 11 bases lay between the germline ends. The CDR3 sequence: CASSSNRAGANVLTF. In DNA form, the CDR3 reads TGTGCCAGCAGCTCGAACAGGGCCGGGGCCAACGTCCTGACTTTC.